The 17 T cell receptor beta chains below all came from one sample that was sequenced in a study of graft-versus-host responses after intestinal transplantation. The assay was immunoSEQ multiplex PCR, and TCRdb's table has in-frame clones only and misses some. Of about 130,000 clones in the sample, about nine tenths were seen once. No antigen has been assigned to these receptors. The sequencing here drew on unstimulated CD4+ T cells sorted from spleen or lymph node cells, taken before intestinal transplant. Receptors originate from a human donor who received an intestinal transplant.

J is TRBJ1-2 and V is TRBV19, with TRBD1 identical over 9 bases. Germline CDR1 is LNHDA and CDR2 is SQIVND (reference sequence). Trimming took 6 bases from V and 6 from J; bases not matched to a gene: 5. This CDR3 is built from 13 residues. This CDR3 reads CASRSGTGHGYTF. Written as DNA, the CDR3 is TGTGCCAGTAGGAGCGGGACAGGGCATGGCTACACCTTC.

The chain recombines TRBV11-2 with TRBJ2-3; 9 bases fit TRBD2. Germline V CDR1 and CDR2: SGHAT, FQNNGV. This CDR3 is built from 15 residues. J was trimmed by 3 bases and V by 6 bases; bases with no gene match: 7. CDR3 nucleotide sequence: TGTGCCAGCAGTTTCAGGGCGGGGGGGACAGATACGCAGTATTTT. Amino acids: CASSFRAGGTDTQYF. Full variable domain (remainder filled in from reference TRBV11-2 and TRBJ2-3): EAGVAQSPRYKIIEKRQSVAFWCNPISGHATLYWYQQILGQGPKLLIQFQNNGVVDDSQLPKDRFSAERLKGVDSTLKIQPAKLEDSAVYLCASSFRAGGTDTQYFGPGTRLTVL.

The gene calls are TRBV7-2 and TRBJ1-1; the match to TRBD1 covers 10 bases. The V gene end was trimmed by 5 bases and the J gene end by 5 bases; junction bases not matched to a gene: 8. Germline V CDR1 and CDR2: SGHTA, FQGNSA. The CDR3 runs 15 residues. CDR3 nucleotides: TGTGCCAGCAGCATCACCGGGACAGGGGAAACTGAAGCTTTCTTT. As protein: CASSITGTGETEAFF.

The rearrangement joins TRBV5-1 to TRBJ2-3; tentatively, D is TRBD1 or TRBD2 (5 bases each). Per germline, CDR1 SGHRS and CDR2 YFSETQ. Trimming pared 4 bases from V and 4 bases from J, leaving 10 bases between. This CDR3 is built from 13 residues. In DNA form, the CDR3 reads TGCGCCAGCAGCATACTGGGGGCAGATACGCAGTATTTT. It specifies CASSILGADTQYF.

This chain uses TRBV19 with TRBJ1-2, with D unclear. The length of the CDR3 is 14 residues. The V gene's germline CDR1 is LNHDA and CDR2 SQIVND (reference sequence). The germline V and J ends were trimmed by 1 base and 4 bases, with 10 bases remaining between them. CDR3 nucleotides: TGTGCCAGTAGTATAGCGAACAAATTCTATGGCTACACCTTC. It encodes CASSIANKFYGYTF.

The CDR3 DNA reads TGTGCCAGCTCACCACCGACTAGCGGGAGGGAGCAGTTCTTC. It translates to CASSPPTSGREQFF. The chain joins TRBV18 to TRBJ2-1; 13 bases fit TRBD2. V shed 0 bases and J 10 bases; nucleotides not matched to a gene: 0. Germline CDR1 reads KGHSH; CDR2 reads LQKENI. The CDR3 runs to 14 residues.

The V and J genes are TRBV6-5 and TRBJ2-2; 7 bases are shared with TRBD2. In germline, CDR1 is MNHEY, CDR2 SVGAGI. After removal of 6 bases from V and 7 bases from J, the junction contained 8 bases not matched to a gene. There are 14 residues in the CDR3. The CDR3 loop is CASSNWLAVGELFF. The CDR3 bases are TGTGCCAGCAGCAACTGGCTAGCGGTCGGGGAGCTGTTTTTT.

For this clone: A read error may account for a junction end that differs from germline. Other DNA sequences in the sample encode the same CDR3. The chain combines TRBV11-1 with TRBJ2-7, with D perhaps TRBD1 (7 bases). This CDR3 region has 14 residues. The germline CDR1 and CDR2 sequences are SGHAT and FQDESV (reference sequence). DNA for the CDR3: TGTGCCAGCAGCTTGCGGGACAGCTCCAACGAGCAGTACTTC. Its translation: CASSLRDSSNEQYF.

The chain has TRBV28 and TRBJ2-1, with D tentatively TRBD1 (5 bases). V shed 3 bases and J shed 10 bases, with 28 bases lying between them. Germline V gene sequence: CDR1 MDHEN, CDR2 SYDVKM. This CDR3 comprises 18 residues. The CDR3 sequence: CASSFPVGGRAMLREQFF. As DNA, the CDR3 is TGTGCCAGCAGTTTTCCCGTAGGTGGCAGGGCGATGCTCAGGGAGCAGTTCTTC.

CDR3 amino acids: CASSLALQLSTGELFF. The DNA of the CDR3 is TGCGCCAGCAGCTTGGCCTTACAGCTCTCCACCGGGGAGCTGTTTTTT. The chain carries TRBV5-1 and TRBJ2-2; no clear D. Germline CDR1 is SGHRS and CDR2 is YFSETQ. The CDR3 consists of 16 residues. V lost 0 bases, J lost 4 bases, and 13 bases lay in between.

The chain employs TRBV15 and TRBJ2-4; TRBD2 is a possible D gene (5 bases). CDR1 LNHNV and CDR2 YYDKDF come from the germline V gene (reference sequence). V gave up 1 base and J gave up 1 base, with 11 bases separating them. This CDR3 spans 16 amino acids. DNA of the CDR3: TGTGCCACCAGCAGAGCTCTCGGGGTCGCCAAAAACATTCAGTACTTC. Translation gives CATSRALGVAKNIQYF.

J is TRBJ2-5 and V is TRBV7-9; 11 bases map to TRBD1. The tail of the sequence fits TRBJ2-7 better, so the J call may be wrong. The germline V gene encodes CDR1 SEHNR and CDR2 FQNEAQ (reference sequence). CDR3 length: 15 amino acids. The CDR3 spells CASSPGTGGFYEQYF. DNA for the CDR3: TGTGCCAGCAGCCCCGGGACAGGGGGTTTCTACGAGCAGTACTTC.

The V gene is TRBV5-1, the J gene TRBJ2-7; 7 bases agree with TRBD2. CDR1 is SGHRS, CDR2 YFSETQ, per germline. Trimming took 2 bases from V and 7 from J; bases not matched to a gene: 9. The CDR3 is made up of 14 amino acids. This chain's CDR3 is CASSFRDYRGEQYF. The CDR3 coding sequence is TGCGCCAGCAGCTTCCGGGACTACCGGGGGGAGCAGTACTTC.

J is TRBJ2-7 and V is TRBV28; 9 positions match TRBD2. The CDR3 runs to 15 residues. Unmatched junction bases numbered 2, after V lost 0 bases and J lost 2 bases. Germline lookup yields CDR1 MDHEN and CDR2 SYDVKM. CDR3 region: CASSLWTSGTYEQYF. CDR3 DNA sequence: TGTGCCAGCAGTTTATGGACTAGCGGTACCTACGAGCAGTACTTC.

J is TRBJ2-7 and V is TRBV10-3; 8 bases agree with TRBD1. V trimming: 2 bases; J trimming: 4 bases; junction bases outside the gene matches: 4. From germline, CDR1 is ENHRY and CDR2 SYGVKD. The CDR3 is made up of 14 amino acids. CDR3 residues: CAISEGQGRYEQYF. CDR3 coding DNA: TGTGCCATCAGTGAGGGACAGGGCCGGTACGAGCAGTACTTC.

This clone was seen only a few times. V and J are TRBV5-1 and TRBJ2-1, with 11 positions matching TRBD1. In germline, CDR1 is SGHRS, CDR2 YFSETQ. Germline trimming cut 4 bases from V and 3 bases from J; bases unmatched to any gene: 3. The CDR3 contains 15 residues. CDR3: CASSPGQGVYNEQFF. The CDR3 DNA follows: TGCGCCAGCAGCCCGGGACAGGGGGTCTACAATGAGCAGTTCTTC.

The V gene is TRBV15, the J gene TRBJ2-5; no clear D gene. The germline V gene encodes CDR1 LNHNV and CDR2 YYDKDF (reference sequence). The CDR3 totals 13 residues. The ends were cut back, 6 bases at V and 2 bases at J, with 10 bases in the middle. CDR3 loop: CATRKLNQETQYF. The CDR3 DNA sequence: TGTGCCACCAGGAAACTTAATCAAGAGACCCAGTACTTC.